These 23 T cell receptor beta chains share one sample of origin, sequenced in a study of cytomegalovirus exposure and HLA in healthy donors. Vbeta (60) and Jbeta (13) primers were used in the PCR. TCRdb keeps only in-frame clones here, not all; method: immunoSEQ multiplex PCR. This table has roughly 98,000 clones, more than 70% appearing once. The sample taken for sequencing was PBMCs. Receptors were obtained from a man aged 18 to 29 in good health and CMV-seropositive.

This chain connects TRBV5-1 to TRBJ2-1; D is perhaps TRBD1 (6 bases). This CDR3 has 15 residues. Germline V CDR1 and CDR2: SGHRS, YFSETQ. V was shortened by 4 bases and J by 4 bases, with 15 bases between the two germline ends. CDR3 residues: CASSQQGGSYNEQFF. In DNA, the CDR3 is TGCGCCAGCAGCCAACAGGGCGGGTCGTACAATGAGCAGTTCTTC.

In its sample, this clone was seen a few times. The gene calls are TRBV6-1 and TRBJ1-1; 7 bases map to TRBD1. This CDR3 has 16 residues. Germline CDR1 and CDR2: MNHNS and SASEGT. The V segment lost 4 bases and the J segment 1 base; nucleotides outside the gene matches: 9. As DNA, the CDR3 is TGTGCCAGCAGTGGAGGCAGGGGGAGTTGGAACACTGAAGCTTTCTTT. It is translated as CASSGGRGSWNTEAFF.

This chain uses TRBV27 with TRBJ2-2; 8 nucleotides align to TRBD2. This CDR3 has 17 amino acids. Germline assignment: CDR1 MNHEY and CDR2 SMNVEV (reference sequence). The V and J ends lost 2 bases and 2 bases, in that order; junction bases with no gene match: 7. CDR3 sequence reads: CASSLRMAGGNTGELFF. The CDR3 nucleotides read TGTGCCAGCAGTTTAAGGATGGCGGGGGGAAACACCGGGGAGCTGTTTTTT.

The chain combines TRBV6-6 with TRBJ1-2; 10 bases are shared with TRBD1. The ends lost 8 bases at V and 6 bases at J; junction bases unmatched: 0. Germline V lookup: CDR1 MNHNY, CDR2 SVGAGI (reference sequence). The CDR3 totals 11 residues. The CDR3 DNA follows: TGTGCCAGCGGGACAGGGGATGGCTACACCTTC. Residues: CASGTGDGYTF.

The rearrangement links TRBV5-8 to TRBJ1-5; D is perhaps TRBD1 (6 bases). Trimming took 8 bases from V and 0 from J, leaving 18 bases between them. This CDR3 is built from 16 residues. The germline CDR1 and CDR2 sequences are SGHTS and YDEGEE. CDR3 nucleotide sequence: TGTGCCAGACGCTGGGGACACCAATATAGCAATCAGCCCCAGCATTTT. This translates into CARRWGHQYSNQPQHF. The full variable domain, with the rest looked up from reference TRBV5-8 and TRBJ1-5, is EAGVTQSPTHLIKTRGQQATLRCSPISGHTSVYWYQQALGLGLQFLLWYDEGEERNRGNFPPRFSGRQFPNYSSELNVNALELEDSALYLCARRWGHQYSNQPQHFGDGTRLSIL.

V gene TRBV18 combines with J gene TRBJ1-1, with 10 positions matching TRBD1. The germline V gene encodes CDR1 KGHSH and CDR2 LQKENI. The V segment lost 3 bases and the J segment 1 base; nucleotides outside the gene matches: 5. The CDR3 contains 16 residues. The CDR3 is CASSPGQGLQNTEAFF. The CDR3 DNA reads TGTGCCAGCTCACCGGGACAGGGGTTACAGAACACTGAAGCTTTCTTT. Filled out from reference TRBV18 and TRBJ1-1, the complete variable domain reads NAGVMQNPRHLVRRRGQEARLRCSPMKGHSHVYWYRQLPEEGLKFMVYLQKENIIDESGMPKERFSAEFPKEGPSILRIQQVVRGDSAAYFCASSPGQGLQNTEAFFGQGTRLTVV.

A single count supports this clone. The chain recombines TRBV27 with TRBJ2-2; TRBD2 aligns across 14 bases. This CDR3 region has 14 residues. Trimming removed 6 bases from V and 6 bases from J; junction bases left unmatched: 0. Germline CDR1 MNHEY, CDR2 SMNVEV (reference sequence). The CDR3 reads CASRTSGGAGELFF. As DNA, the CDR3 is TGTGCCAGCAGGACTAGCGGGGGGGCCGGGGAGCTGTTTTTT.

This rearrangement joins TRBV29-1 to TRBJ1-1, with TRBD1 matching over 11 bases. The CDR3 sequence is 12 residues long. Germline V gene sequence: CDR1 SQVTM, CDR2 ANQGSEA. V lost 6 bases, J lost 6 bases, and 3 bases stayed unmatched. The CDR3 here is CSVPGQGAEAFF. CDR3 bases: TGCAGCGTCCCGGGACAGGGGGCTGAAGCTTTCTTT. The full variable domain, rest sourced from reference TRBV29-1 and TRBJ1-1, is SAVISQKPSRDICQRGTSLTIQCQVDSQVTMMFWYRQQPGQSLTLIATANQGSEATYESGFVIDKFPISRPNLTFSTLTVSNMSPEDSSIYLCSVPGQGAEAFFGQGTRLTVV.

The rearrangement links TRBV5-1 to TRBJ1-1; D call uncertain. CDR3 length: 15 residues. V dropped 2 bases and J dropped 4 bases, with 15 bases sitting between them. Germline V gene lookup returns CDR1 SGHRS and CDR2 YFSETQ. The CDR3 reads CASSFGESTFTEAFF. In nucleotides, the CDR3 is TGCGCCAGCAGCTTTGGGGAGAGTACTTTCACTGAAGCTTTCTTT.

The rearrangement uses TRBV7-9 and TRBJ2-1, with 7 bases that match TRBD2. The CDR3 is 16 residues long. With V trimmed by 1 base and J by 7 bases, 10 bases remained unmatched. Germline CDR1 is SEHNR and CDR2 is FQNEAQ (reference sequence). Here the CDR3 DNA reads TGTGCCAGCAGCTTAGAGACGCTAGTGGGAGGGAATGAGCAGTTCTTC. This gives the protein CASSLETLVGGNEQFF.

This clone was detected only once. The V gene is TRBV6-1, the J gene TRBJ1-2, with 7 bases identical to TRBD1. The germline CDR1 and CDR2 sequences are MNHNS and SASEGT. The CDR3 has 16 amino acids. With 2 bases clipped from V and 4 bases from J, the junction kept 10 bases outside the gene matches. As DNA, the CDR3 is TGTGCCAGCAGTGAACGGGGACAGTCGGGGGCCTATGGCTACACCTTC. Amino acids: CASSERGQSGAYGYTF.

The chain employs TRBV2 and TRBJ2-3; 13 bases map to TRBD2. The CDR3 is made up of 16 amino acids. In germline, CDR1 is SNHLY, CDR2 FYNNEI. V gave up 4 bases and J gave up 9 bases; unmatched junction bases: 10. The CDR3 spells CASSALAGGPGVTQYF. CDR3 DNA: TGTGCCAGCAGTGCACTAGCGGGGGGGCCGGGGGTGACGCAGTATTTT. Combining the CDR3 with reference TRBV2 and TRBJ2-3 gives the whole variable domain EPEVTQTPSHQVTQMGQEVILRCVPISNHLYFYWYRQILGQKVEFLVSFYNNEISEKSEIFDDQFSVERPDGSNFTLKIRSTKLEDSAMYFCASSALAGGPGVTQYFGPGTRLTVL.

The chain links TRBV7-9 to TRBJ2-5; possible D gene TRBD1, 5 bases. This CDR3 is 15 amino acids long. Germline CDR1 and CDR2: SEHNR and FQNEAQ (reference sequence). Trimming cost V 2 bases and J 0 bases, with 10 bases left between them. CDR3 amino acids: CASSLKGLNQETQYF. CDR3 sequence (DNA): TGTGCCAGCAGCTTAAAGGGGCTAAACCAAGAGACCCAGTACTTC.

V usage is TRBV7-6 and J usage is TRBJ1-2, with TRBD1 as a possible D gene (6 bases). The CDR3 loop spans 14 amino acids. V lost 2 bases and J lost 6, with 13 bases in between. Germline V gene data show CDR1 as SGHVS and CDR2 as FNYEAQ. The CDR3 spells CASSLKSAGDGYTF. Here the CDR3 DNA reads TGTGCCAGCAGCTTAAAGTCGGCAGGGGATGGCTACACCTTC.

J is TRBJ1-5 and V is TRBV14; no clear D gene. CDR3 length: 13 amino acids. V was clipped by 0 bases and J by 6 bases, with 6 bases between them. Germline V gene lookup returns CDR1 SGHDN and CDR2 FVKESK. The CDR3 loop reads CASSQDLSQPQHF. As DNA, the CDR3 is TGTGCCAGCAGCCAAGATTTGAGTCAGCCCCAGCATTTT.

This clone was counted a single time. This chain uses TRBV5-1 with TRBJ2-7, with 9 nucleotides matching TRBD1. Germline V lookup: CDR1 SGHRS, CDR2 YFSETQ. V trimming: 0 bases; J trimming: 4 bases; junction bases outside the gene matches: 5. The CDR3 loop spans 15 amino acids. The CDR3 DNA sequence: TGCGCCAGCAGCTTGGGCGGGACAGGGTTGTACGAGCAGTACTTC. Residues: CASSLGGTGLYEQYF.

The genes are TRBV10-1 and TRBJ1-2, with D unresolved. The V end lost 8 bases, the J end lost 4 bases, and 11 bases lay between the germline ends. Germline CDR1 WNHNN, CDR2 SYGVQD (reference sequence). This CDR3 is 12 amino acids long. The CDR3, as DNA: TGCGCCAGCGGCTATGACTCCTATGGCTACACCTTC. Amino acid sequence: CASGYDSYGYTF.

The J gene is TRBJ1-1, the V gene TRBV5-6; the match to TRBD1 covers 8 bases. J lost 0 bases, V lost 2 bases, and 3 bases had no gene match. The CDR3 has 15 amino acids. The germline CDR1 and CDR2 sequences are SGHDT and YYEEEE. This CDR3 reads CASSLQGEMNTEAFF. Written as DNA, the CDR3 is TGTGCCAGCAGCTTACAGGGGGAGATGAACACTGAAGCTTTCTTT.

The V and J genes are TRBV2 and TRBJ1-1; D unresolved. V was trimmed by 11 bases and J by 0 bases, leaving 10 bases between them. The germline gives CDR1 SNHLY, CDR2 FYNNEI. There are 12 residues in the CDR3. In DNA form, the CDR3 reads TGTGCCGGCGTGGGCCTGAACACTGAAGCTTTCTTT. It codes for CAGVGLNTEAFF.

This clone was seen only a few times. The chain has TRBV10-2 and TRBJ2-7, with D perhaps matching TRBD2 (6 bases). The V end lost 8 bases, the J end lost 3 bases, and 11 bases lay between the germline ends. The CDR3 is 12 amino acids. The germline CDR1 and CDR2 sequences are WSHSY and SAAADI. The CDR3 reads CASGEANYEQYF. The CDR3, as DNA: TGCGCCAGCGGGGAGGCTAACTACGAGCAGTACTTC.

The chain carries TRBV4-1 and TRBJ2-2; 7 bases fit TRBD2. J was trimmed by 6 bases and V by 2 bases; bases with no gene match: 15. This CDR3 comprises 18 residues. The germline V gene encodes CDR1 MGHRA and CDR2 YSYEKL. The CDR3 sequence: CASSQRDMGGDIAGELFF. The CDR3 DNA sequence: TGCGCCAGCAGCCAAAGAGATATGGGAGGGGATATAGCCGGGGAGCTGTTTTTT.

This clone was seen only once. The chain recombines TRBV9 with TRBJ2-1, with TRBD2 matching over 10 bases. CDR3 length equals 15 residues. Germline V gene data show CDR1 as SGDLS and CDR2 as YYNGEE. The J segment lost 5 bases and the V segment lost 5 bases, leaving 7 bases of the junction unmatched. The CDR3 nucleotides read TGTGCCAGCAGACTAGGGACTAGCGAAAACAATGAGCAGTTCTTC. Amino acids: CASRLGTSENNEQFF.

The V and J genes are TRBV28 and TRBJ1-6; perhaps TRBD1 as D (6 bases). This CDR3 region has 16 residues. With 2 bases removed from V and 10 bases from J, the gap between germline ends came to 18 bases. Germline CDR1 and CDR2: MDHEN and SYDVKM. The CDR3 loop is CASSLGRGSVGSPLHF. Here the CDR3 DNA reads TGTGCCAGCAGTTTAGGGAGGGGGTCGGTCGGATCACCCCTCCACTTT. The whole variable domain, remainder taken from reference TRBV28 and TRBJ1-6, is DVKVTQSSRYLVKRTGEKVFLECVQDMDHENMFWYRQDPGLGLRLIYFSYDVKMKEKGDIPEGYSVSREKKERFSLILESASTNQTSMYLCASSLGRGSVGSPLHFGNGTRLTVT.